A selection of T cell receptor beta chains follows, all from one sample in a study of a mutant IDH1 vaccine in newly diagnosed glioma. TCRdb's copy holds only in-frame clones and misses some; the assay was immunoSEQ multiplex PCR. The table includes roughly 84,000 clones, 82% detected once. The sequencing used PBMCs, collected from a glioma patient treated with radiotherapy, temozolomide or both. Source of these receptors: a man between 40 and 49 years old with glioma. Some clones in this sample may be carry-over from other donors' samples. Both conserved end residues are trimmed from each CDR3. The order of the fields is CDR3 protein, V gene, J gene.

ASGFWTGGLNTEAF,TRBV12-5,TRBJ1-1
ASSSGQARREKLF,TRBV7-9,TRBJ1-4
AIGQNLGNTIY,TRBV7-7,TRBJ1-3
AWALGVGGYT,TRBV30,TRBJ1-2
SVAVSVEAGTEAF,TRBV29-1,TRBJ1-1
ASSLGTRFSGNTIY,TRBV5-6,TRBJ1-3
ASSPTGQGGNYGYT,TRBV4-1,TRBJ1-2
ASSAATTGDNEQF,TRBV6-1,TRBJ2-1
ASTGDGYEAF,TRBV5-1,TRBJ1-1
ASSRSRNTEAF,TRBV7-2,TRBJ1-1
ATPGNNQPQH,TRBV27,TRBJ1-5
ASSIPQGLNTEAF,TRBV7-9,TRBJ1-1
ASSPRQGASYEQY,TRBV11-2,TRBJ2-7
ASSELVFASGGDTDTQY,TRBV6-1,TRBJ2-3
ASSPDTPNTGELF,TRBV7-9,TRBJ2-2